The clone carrying this T cell receptor (beta chain) occurred a few times. This sample is drawn from a study of cytomegalovirus exposure and HLA in healthy donors. It was with 60 Vbeta and 13 Jbeta primers that the PCR ran. The data were produced by immunoSEQ multiplex PCR, yet TCRdb's version contains in-frame clones alone and is incomplete. Here the sample spans tens of thousands of clones, about 77% being singletons. V trimming: 0 bases; J trimming: 13 bases; junction bases outside the gene matches: 21. This CDR3 comprises 18 residues. CDR1 is GTSNPN, CDR2 SVGIG, per germline (reference sequence). The specimen was PBMCs. The clonotype originates from a woman in her thirties or forties in good health and CMV-seropositive. The chain joins TRBV30 to TRBJ1-6; 7 bases are a match to TRBD1. The CDR3 protein is CAWSVSFQGRTGRIPLHF. CDR3 coding DNA: TGTGCCTGGAGTGTAAGCTTTCAAGGCCGGACAGGCCGCATCCCCCTCCACTTT. Supplemented by reference TRBV30 and TRBJ1-6, the full variable domain reads SQTIHQWPATLVQPVGSPLSLECTVEGTSNPNLYWYRQAAGRGLQLLFYSVGIGQISSEVPQNLSASRPQDRQFILSSKKLLLSDSGFYLCAWSVSFQGRTGRIPLHFGNGTRLTVT.